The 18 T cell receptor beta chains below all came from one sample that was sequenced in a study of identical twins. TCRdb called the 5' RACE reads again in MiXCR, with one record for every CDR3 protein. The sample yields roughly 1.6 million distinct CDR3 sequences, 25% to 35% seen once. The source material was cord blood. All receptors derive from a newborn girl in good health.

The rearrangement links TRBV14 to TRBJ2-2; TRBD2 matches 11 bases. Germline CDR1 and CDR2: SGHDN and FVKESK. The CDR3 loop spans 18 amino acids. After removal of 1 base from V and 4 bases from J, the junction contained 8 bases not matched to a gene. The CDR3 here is CASSQGFLLAGGTGELFF. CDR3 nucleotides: TGTGCCAGCAGCCAAGGATTTCTCCTAGCGGGAGGCACCGGGGAGCTGTTTTTT.

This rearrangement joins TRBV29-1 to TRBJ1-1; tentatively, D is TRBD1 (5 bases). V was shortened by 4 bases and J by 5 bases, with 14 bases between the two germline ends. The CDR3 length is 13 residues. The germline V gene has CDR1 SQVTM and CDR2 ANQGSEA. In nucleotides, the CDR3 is TGCAGCGTTGGGTTGGGGACGAGGACTGAAGCTTTCTTT. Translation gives CSVGLGTRTEAFF.

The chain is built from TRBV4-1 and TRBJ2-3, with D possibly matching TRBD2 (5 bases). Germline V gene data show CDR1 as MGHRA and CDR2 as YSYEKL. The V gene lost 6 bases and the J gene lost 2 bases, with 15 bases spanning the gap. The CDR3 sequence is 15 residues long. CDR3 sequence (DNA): TGCGCCAGCAGTGTAGTTGGACTCTCCACAGATACGCAGTATTTT. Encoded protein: CASSVVGLSTDTQYF.

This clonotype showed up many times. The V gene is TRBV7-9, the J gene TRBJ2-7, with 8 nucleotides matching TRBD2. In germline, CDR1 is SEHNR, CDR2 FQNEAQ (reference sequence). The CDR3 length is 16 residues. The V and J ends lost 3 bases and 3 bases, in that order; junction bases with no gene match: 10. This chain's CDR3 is CASSFPLTSESYEQYF. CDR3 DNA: TGTGCCAGCAGCTTCCCTTTGACTAGCGAGAGCTACGAGCAGTACTTC.

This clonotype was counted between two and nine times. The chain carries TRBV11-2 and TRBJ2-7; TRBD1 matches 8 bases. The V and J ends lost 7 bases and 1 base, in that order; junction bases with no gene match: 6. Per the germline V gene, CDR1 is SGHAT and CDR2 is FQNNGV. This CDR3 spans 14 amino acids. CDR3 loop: CASIPGQGSYEQYF. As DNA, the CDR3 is TGTGCCAGCATCCCTGGACAGGGTTCCTACGAGCAGTACTTC.

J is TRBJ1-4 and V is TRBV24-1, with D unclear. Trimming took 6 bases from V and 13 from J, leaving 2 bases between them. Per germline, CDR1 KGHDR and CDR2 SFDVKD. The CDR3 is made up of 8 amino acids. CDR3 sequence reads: CATSLLFF. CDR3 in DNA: TGTGCCACCAGTTTACTGTTTTTT.

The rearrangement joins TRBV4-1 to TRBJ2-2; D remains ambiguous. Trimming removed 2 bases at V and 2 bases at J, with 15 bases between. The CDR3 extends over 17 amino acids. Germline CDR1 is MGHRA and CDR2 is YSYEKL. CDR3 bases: TGCGCCAGCAGCCAAACATCCCTCGGTCTTAACACCGGGGAGCTGTTTTTT. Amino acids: CASSQTSLGLNTGELFF.

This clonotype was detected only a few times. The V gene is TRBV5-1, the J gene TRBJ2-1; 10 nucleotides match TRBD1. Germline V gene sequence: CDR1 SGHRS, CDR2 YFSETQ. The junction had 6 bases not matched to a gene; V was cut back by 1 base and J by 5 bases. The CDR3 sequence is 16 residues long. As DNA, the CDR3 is TGCGCCAGCAGCTTGAGGGCCGGGACAGGGGACAATGAGCAGTTCTTC. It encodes CASSLRAGTGDNEQFF.

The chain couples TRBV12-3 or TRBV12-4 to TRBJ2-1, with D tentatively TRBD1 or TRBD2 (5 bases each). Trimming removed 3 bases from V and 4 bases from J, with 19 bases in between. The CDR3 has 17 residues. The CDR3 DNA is TGTGCCAGCAGTTTTTCGAATCCGGGGCAGCCTTACAATGAGCAGTTCTTC. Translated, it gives CASSFSNPGQPYNEQFF.

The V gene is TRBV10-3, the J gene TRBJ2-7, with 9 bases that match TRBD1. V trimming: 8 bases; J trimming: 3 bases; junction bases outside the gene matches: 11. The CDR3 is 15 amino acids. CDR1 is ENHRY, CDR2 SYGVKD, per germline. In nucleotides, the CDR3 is TGTGCCATCGGTGGTGGGACAGGGAAAGTCTACGAGCAGTACTTC. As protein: CAIGGGTGKVYEQYF.

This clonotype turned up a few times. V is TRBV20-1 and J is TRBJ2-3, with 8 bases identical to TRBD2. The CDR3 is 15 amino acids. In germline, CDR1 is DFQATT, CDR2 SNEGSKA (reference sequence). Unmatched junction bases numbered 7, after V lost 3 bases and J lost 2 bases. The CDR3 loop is CSARLAGRDTDTQYF. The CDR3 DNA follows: TGCAGTGCTAGGCTAGCGGGCCGGGACACAGATACGCAGTATTTT.

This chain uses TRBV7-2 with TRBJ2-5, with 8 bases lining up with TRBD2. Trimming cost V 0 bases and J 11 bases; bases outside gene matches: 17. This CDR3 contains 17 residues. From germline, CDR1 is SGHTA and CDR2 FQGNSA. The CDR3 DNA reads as TGTGCCAGCAGCTTAGCGCCGGGGACTAGGAGGTACAATGAGCAGTACTTC. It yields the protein CASSLAPGTRRYNEQYF. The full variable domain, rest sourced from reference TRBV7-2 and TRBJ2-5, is GAGVSQSPSNKVTEKGKDVELRCDPISGHTALYWYRQSLGQGLEFLIYFQGNSAPDKSGLPSDRFSAERTGGSVSTLTIQRTQQEDSAVYLCASSLAPGTRRYNEQYFGPGTRLLVL.

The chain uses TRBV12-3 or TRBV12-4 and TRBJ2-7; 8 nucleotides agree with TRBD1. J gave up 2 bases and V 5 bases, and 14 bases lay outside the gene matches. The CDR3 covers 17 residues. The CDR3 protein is CASSPRFSDRVAYEQYF. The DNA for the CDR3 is TGTGCCAGCAGTCCCCGATTCTCGGACAGGGTTGCCTACGAGCAGTACTTC.

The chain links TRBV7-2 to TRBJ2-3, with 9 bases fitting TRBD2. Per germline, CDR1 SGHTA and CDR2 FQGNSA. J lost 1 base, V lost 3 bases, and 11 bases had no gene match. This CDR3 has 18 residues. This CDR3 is CASSFLISGGGGTDTQYF. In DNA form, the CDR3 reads TGTGCCAGCAGCTTTCTCATTTCCGGCGGGGGGGGCACAGATACGCAGTATTTT.

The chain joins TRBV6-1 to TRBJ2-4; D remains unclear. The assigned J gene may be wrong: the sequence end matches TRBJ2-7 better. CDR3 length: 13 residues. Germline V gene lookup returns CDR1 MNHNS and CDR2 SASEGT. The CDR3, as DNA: TGTGCCAGCAGCCAGGTGAGGTTGGACGAGCAGTACTTC. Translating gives CASSQVRLDEQYF.

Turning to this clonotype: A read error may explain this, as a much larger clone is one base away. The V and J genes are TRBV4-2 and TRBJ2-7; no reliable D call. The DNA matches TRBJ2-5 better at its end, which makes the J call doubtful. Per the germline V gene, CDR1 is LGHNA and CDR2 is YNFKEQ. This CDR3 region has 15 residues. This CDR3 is CTSSQITIVRETQYF. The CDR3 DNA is TGTACCAGCAGCCAGATTACAATAGTAAGAGAGACCCAGTACTTC.

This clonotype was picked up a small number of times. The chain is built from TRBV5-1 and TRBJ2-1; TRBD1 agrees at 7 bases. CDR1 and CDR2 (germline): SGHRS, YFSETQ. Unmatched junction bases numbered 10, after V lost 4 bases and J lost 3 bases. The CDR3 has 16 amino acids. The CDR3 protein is CASSTDGQEHYNEQFF. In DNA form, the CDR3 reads TGCGCCAGCAGCACCGACGGACAGGAGCACTACAATGAGCAGTTCTTC.

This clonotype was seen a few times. The CDR3 sequence is CATSDSGTGGYNEQFF. The CDR3 nucleotides read TGTGCCACCAGTGACTCCGGGACAGGGGGCTACAATGAGCAGTTCTTC. The chain employs TRBV24-1 and TRBJ2-1, with 11 bases that match TRBD1. Trimming took 4 bases from V and 3 from J; bases not matched to a gene: 4. Germline CDR1 is KGHDR and CDR2 is SFDVKD. There are 16 residues in the CDR3.